Each of the 22 T cell receptor beta chains below was sequenced from the same sample in a study of cytomegalovirus exposure and HLA in healthy donors. Both 60 Vbeta primers and 13 Jbeta primers went into the PCR. Profiled with immunoSEQ multiplex PCR; TCRdb holds only in-frame clones, not every one. The sample lists around 80,000 clones; roughly a tenth were seen once. Specimen: PBMCs. These receptor sequences come from a man aged 55 to 70 in good health and CMV-seropositive.

The J gene is TRBJ1-1, the V gene TRBV5-4, with TRBD1 identical over 10 bases. The CDR3 spans 16 residues. J lost 4 bases, V lost 0 bases, and 6 bases had no gene match. Germline-derived CDR1 and CDR2 are SGHNT and YYREEE (reference sequence). CDR3 residues: CASSLGRGDRGTEAFF. The CDR3, as DNA: TGTGCCAGCAGCTTGGGAAGGGGGGACAGGGGCACTGAAGCTTTCTTT.

This clone is medium-sized (0.01 to 0.1%) by share. V gene TRBV19 combines with J gene TRBJ1-2, with 8 bases identical to TRBD1. The CDR3 is 15 residues long. Per germline, CDR1 LNHDA and CDR2 SQIVND (reference sequence). J was trimmed by 3 bases and V by 5 bases; bases with no gene match: 8. The DNA of the CDR3 is TGTGCCAGTAGTCCATGGACAGGGCTCGACTATGGCTACACCTTC. Amino acids: CASSPWTGLDYGYTF.

This clone was counted between two and nine times. The chain has TRBV15 and TRBJ1-2, with a weak D call TRBD1 (5 bases). Germline CDR1 is LNHNV and CDR2 is YYDKDF (reference sequence). V lost 0 bases to trimming and J lost 3 bases, with 11 bases between them. This CDR3 is 15 amino acids long. The CDR3 nucleotides are TGTGCCACCAGCAGAGATTTGGGGCCCGACTATGGCTACACCTTC. This translates into CATSRDLGPDYGYTF.

The V gene is TRBV9, the J gene TRBJ1-2; TRBD1 might be the D (5 bases). V shed 4 bases and J shed 0 bases, with 13 bases lying between them. The CDR3 contains 15 residues. Germline loops: CDR1 SGDLS, CDR2 YYNGEE. In DNA form, the CDR3 reads TGTGCCAGCAGCCCCCGACAGCGATCTAACTATGGCTACACCTTC. Amino acid sequence: CASSPRQRSNYGYTF.

The sample holds a few counts of this clone. The rearrangement uses TRBV5-1 and TRBJ2-2; 10 nucleotides match TRBD1. The CDR3 loop spans 18 amino acids. Germline V gene data show CDR1 as SGHRS and CDR2 as YFSETQ. Trimming took 1 base from V and 6 from J; bases not matched to a gene: 12. This CDR3 reads CASSLLGQGPGLPGELFF. The CDR3 bases are TGCGCCAGCAGCTTGTTGGGACAGGGGCCAGGACTCCCCGGGGAGCTGTTTTTT.

This clone was counted a few times. The V call is TRBV6-1, the J call TRBJ2-5; no firm D call. CDR3 length: 15 residues. CDR1 and CDR2 (germline): MNHNS, SASEGT. Between the trimmed V and J ends, which lost 0 bases and 1 base, there was a span of 9 bases. CDR3 in amino acids: CASSEAINSQETQYF. The DNA of the CDR3 is TGTGCCAGCAGTGAAGCGATAAACAGCCAAGAGACCCAGTACTTC.

Regarding this clone: This sample includes further DNA sequences coding for the same CDR3. The chain links TRBV19 to TRBJ2-7; 13 bases align to TRBD2. J lost 8 bases, V lost 5 bases, and 9 bases had no gene match. CDR3 length equals 15 residues. CDR1 and CDR2 (germline): LNHDA, SQIVND (reference sequence). The CDR3 loop is CASSSSGLAGNQQYF. In DNA form, the CDR3 reads TGTGCCAGTAGTTCGTCGGGACTAGCGGGAAATCAGCAGTACTTC.

The V call is TRBV6-5, the J call TRBJ1-4; D might be TRBD1 (5 bases). Germline-derived CDR1 and CDR2 are MNHEY and SVGAGI. The CDR3 has 14 amino acids. V lost 6 bases, J lost 8 bases, and 16 bases lay in between. The CDR3 coding sequence is TGTGCCAGCAGGCGGGGGGGGGTATGGGAAAAACTGTTTTTT. It codes for CASRRGGVWEKLFF.

This clone was seen a few times. CDR3 in amino acids: CASSGQARDTQYF. In DNA form, the CDR3 reads TGTGCCAGCAGCGGACAGGCAAGGGATACGCAGTATTTT. V and J are TRBV7-2 and TRBJ2-3, with 7 positions matching TRBD1. J was trimmed by 6 bases and V by 5 bases; bases with no gene match: 5. The CDR3 loop spans 13 amino acids. CDR1 SGHTA and CDR2 FQGNSA come from the germline V gene.

This rearrangement joins TRBV6-6 to TRBJ1-5, with 10 positions matching TRBD1. The trim removed 2 bases at V and 4 bases at J, leaving 2 bases unmatched. The germline V gene encodes CDR1 MNHNY and CDR2 SVGAGI (reference sequence). The CDR3 is made up of 15 amino acids. CDR3 DNA sequence: TGTGCCAGCAGTTACCGGACAGGGGGTAATCAGCCCCAGCATTTT. Translated: CASSYRTGGNQPQHF.

The gene calls are TRBV7-8 and TRBJ2-1; 10 bases align to TRBD2. The CDR3 runs to 17 residues. The V segment lost 6 bases and the J segment 0 bases; nucleotides outside the gene matches: 8. CDR1 SGHVS and CDR2 FQNEAQ come from the germline V gene. This CDR3 is CASRLNSGGSSYNEQFF. As DNA, the CDR3 is TGTGCCAGCAGACTAAATAGCGGGGGGAGCTCCTACAATGAGCAGTTCTTC.

V and J are TRBV30 and TRBJ1-2; D is ambiguous. V shed 0 bases and J shed 4 bases, with 18 bases lying between them. The CDR3 covers 16 residues. Germline-derived CDR1 and CDR2 are GTSNPN and SVGIG (reference sequence). In nucleotides, the CDR3 is TGTGCCTGGAGTGTAGCCGGAGGTGGAGGTGGCTATGGCTACACCTTC. It is translated as CAWSVAGGGGGYGYTF. The entire variable domain, with the rest obtained from reference TRBV30 and TRBJ1-2, is as follows: SQTIHQWPATLVQPVGSPLSLECTVEGTSNPNLYWYRQAAGRGLQLLFYSVGIGQISSEVPQNLSASRPQDRQFILSSKKLLLSDSGFYLCAWSVAGGGGGYGYTFGSGTRLTVV.

This chain uses TRBV9 with TRBJ2-1, with 8 positions matching TRBD1. Germline V CDR1 and CDR2: SGDLS, YYNGEE. This CDR3 has 14 residues. J gave up 4 bases and V 0 bases, and 0 bases lay outside the gene matches. The CDR3 region has the DNA TGTGCCAGCAGCGTAGGGGACAGGTACAATGAGCAGTTCTTC. This codes for CASSVGDRYNEQFF.

The V and J genes are TRBV20-1 and TRBJ2-5; TRBD2 is a possible D gene (6 bases). The CDR3 length is 11 residues. Germline-derived CDR1 and CDR2 are DFQATT and SNEGSKA (reference sequence). CDR3 region: CGGTFQETQYF. The DNA for the CDR3 is TGCGGGGGGACTTTCCAAGAGACCCAGTACTTC.

The table lists this clone with a few counts. The gene calls are TRBV27 and TRBJ2-1; the match to TRBD2 covers 13 bases. CDR1 and CDR2 from the germline V gene are MNHEY and SMNVEV (reference sequence). The junction had 4 bases not matched to a gene; V was cut back by 5 bases and J by 6 bases. The CDR3 consists of 15 residues. The CDR3 sequence is CASSPGTSGTNEQFF. The DNA for the CDR3 is TGTGCCAGCAGTCCAGGGACTAGCGGGACCAATGAGCAGTTCTTC.

This clone has only a few counts. This chain links TRBV7-3 with TRBJ1-1; D gene ambiguous. Germline V gene sequence: CDR1 SGHTA, CDR2 FQGTGA. The CDR3 is 15 amino acids. Trimming pared 6 bases from V and 1 base from J, leaving 15 bases between. The CDR3: CASRRIWETNTEAFF. CDR3 coding DNA: TGTGCCAGCAGGCGGATCTGGGAGACGAACACTGAAGCTTTCTTT.

In this sample, this clone turned up a few times. The same CDR3 can be traced to other DNA sequences in this sample. The J gene is TRBJ2-5, the V gene TRBV19; a possible D gene is TRBD1 (5 bases). Trimming pared 3 bases from V and 1 base from J, leaving 6 bases between. The CDR3 sequence is 13 residues long. Per germline, CDR1 LNHDA and CDR2 SQIVND (reference sequence). CDR3 protein: CASSMGLQETQYF. The CDR3 nucleotides are TGTGCCAGTAGTATGGGGCTCCAAGAGACCCAGTACTTC.

This clone was seen a few times. The chain combines TRBV5-1 with TRBJ1-4; TRBD1 is a possible D gene (5 bases). The CDR3 has 22 residues. V dropped 1 base and J dropped 0 bases, with 28 bases sitting between them. The germline V gene encodes CDR1 SGHRS and CDR2 YFSETQ. The chain's CDR3 is CASSLSSFFTGQALATNEKLFF. CDR3 coding DNA: TGCGCCAGCAGCTTGTCCTCCTTTTTCACAGGCCAAGCCCTTGCAACTAATGAAAAACTGTTTTTT.

The J gene is TRBJ1-3, the V gene TRBV7-8; perhaps TRBD1 as D (5 bases). The CDR3 is made up of 18 amino acids. From germline, CDR1 is SGHVS and CDR2 FQNEAQ. The V and J ends lost 3 bases and 0 bases respectively, with 18 bases between them. In nucleotides, the CDR3 is TGTGCCAGCAGCTTCCTGTTGTCGGGCGGGGGCTCTGGAAACACCATATATTTT. It specifies CASSFLLSGGGSGNTIYF.

In its sample, this clone was seen a few times. The CDR3 protein is CASTWGDRDNSPLHF. The CDR3 coding sequence is TGTGCCAGCACCTGGGGGGACCGGGATAATTCACCCCTCCACTTT. This chain uses TRBV5-6 with TRBJ1-6; maybe TRBD1 (5 bases). CDR3 length: 15 amino acids. V lost 6 bases to trimming and J lost 5 bases, with 15 bases between them. Per the germline V gene, CDR1 is SGHDT and CDR2 is YYEEEE.

This clone was seen a few times. This chain links TRBV15 with TRBJ2-3, with D unresolved. Per germline, CDR1 LNHNV and CDR2 YYDKDF (reference sequence). V lost 5 bases and J 3 bases, leaving 15 bases between the germline ends. The CDR3 runs 15 residues. The CDR3 loop is CATSRRREETDTQYF. The CDR3 DNA sequence: TGTGCCACCAGCCGGCGGCGCGAGGAGACAGATACGCAGTATTTT.

This rearrangement joins TRBV7-6 to TRBJ2-2; TRBD2 might be the D (5 bases). Germline-derived CDR1 and CDR2 are SGHVS and FNYEAQ. V was trimmed by 5 bases and J by 5 bases, leaving 21 bases between them. This CDR3 region has 17 residues. The CDR3 coding sequence is TGTGCCAGCAGCAAAGAGGTCTCCGGCCCGGGGACCGGGGAGCTGTTTTTT. Encoded protein: CASSKEVSGPGTGELFF.